The clone carrying this TCR beta chain was counted a few times. Its specificity is unknown. Unstimulated naive, memory, effector memory and TEMRA subsets from a few donor pairs were sequenced. These data are taken from a study of siplizumab effects on memory and regulatory T cells. TCR templates, around 100,000 per sample, were assayed. Clones were sequenced by immunoSEQ multiplex PCR, and TCRdb holds only the in-frame ones, with some missing. The sample includes about 40,000 clones, 70% to 90% of them seen just once. Study-level results: Of the proliferating CD4+ or CD8+ clones, roughly 75-97% lacked a naive or memory phenotype that could be assigned. Memory cells that were CD4+ and unstimulated gave rise to alloreactive sequences, which siplizumab significantly reduced.

The sample taken for sequencing was naive CD4+ T cells sorted from blood. The sequence derives from a human donor in good health.

The CDR3 protein is CASSILGEQYF. In DNA, the CDR3 is TGTGCCAGCAGCATCCTTGGAGAGCAGTACTTC. The gene calls are TRBV7-2 and TRBJ2-7, with D hard to call. CDR1 and CDR2 (germline): SGHTA, FQGNSA. Trimming cost V 5 bases and J 7 bases, with 9 bases left between them. The CDR3 runs to 11 residues.